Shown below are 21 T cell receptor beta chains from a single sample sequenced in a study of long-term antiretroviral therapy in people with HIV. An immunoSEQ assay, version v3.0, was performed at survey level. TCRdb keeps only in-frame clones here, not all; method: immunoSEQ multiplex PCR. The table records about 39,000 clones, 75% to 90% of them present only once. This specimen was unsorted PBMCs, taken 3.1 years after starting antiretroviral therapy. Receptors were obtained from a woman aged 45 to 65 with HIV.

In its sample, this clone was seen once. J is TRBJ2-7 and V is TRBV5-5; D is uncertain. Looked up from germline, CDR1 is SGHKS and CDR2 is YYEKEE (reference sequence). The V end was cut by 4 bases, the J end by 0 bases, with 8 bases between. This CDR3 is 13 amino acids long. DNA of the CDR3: TGTGCCAGCAGCCCCTTGGGCTCCTACGAGCAGTACTTC. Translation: CASSPLGSYEQYF.

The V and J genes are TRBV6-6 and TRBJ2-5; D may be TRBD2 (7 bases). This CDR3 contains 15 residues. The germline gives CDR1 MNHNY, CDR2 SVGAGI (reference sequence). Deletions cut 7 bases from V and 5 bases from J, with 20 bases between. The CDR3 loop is CASTYGGGGLETQYF. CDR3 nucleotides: TGTGCCAGCACCTACGGTGGGGGGGGCCTGGAGACCCAGTACTTC.

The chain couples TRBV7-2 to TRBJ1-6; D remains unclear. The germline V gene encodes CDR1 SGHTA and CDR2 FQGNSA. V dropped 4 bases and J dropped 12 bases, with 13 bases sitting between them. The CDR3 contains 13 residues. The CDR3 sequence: CASSYYSELPLHF. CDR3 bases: TGTGCCAGCAGCTATTACAGCGAATTACCCCTCCACTTT.

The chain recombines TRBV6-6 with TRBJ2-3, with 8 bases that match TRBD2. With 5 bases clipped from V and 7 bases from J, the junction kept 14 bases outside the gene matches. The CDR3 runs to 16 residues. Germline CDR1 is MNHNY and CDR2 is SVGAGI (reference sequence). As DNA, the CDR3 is TGTGCCAGCAGTACTGGAGCGGGGGTAGGATCATATACGCAGTATTTT. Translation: CASSTGAGVGSYTQYF.

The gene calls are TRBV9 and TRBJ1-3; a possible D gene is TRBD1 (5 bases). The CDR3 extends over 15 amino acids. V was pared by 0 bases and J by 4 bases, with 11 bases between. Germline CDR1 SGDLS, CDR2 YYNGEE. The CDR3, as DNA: TGTGCCAGCAGCGTAGCGGGGGGTAAAGGAAACACCATATATTTT. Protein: CASSVAGGKGNTIYF.

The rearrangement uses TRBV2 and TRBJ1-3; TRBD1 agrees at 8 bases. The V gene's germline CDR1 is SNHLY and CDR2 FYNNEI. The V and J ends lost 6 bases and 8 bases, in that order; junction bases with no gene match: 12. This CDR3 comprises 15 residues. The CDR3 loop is CASRADRALVYTIYF. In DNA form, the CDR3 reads TGTGCCAGCAGGGCGGACAGGGCTTTGGTATACACCATATATTTT.

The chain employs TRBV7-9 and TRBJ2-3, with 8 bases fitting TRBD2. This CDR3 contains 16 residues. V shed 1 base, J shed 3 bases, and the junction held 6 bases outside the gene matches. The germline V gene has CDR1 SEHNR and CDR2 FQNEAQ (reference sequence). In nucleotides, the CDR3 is TGTGCCAGCAGCTTAGGGCTCAGCGGGGGAACAGATACGCAGTATTTT. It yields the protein CASSLGLSGGTDTQYF. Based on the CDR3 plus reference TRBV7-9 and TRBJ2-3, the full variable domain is DTGVSQNPRHKITKRGQNVTFRCDPISEHNRLYWYRQTLGQGPEFLTYFQNEAQLEKSRLLSDRFSAERPKGSFSTLEIQRTEQGDSAMYLCASSLGLSGGTDTQYFGPGTRLTVL.

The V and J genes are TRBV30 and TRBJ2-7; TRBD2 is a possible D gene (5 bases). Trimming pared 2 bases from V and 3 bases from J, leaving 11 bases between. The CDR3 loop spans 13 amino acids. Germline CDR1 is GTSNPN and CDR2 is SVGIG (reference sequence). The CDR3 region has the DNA TGTGCCTGGAGTCCCGGGGTAGTCTACGAGCAGTACTTC. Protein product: CAWSPGVVYEQYF.

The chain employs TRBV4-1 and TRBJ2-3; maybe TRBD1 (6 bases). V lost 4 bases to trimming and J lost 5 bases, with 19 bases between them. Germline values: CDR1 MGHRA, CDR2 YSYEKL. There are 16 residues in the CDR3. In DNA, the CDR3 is TGCGCCAGCAGCCTGCGGTGGGGGCAAGGAGAAGATACGCAGTATTTT. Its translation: CASSLRWGQGEDTQYF.

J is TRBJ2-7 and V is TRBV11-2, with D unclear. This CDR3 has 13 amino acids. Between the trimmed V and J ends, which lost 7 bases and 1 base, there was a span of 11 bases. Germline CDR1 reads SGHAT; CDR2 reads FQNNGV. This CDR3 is CASTQTGSYEQYF. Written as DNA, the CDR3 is TGTGCCAGCACCCAGACCGGATCCTACGAGCAGTACTTC.

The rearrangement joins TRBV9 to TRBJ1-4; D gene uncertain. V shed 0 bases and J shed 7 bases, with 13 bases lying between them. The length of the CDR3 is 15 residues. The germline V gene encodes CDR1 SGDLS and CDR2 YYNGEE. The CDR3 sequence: CASSVAPGEGEKLFF. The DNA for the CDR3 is TGTGCCAGCAGCGTAGCCCCAGGAGAAGGTGAAAAACTGTTTTTT.

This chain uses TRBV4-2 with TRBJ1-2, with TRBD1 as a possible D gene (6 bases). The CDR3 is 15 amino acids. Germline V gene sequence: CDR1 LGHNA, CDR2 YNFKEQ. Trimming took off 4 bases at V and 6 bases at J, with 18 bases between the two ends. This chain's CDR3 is CASSPKQGEGDGYTF. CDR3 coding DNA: TGTGCCAGCAGCCCCAAACAGGGAGAGGGCGATGGCTACACCTTC.

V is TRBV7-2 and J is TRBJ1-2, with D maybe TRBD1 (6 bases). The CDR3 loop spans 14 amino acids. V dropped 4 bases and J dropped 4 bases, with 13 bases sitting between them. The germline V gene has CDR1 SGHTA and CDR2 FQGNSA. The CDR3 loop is CASSSGAQRYGYTF. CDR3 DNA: TGTGCCAGCAGCTCAGGGGCTCAACGCTATGGCTACACCTTC.

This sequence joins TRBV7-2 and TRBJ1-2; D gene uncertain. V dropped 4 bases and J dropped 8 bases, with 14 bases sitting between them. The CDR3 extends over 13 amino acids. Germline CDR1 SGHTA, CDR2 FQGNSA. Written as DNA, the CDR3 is TGTGCCAGCAGCTCGACGAACGTGGGGGGCTACACCTTC. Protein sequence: CASSSTNVGGYTF.

CDR3 in DNA: TGTGCCAGCAGCCGCGGACAGGGGGCAAATCAGCCCCAGCATTTT. Protein: CASSRGQGANQPQHF. The chain recombines TRBV7-6 with TRBJ1-5, with TRBD1 identical over 11 bases. The ends lost 5 bases at V and 4 bases at J; junction bases unmatched: 4. This CDR3 comprises 15 residues. Germline-derived CDR1 and CDR2 are SGHVS and FNYEAQ.

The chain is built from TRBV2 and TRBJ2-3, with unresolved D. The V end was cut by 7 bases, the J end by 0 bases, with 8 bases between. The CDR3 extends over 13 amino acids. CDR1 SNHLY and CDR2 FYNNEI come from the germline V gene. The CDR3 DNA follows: TGTGCCAGCAAGGTGTTAAGCACAGATACGCAGTATTTT. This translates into CASKVLSTDTQYF.

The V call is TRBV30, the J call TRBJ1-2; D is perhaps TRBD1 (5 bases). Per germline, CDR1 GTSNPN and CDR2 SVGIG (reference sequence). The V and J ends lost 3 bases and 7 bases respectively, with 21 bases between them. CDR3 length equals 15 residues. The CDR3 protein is CAWSLTGTSTTGYTF. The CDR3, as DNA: TGTGCCTGGAGCCTCACCGGGACTTCGACGACTGGCTACACCTTC.

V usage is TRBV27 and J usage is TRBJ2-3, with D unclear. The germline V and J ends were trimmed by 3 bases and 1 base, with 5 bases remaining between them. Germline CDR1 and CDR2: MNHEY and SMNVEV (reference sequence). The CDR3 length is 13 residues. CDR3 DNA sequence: TGTGCCAGCAGTTTGAGAGGCACAGATACGCAGTATTTT. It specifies CASSLRGTDTQYF.

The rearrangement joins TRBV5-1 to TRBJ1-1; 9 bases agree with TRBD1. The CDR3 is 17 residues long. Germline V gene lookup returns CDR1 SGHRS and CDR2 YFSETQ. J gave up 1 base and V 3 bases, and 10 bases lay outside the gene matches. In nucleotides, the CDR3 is TGCGCCAGCAGCTGTCTAGGACAGGGGTGCCCGAACACTGAAGCTTTCTTT. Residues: CASSCLGQGCPNTEAFF.

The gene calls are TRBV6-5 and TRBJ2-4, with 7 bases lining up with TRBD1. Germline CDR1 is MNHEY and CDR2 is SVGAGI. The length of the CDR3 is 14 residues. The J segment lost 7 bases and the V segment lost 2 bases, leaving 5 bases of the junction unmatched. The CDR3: CASSYGPGQNIQYF. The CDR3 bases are TGTGCCAGCAGTTACGGACCGGGACAGAACATTCAGTACTTC.

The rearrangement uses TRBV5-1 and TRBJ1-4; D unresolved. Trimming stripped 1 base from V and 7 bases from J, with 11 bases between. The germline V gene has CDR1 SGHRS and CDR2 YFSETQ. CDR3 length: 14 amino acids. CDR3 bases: TGCGCCAGCAGCTTGTCACGGGTGGGTGAAAAACTGTTTTTT. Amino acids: CASSLSRVGEKLFF. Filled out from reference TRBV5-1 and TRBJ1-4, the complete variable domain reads KAGVTQTPRYLIKTRGQQVTLSCSPISGHRSVSWYQQTPGQGLQFLFEYFSETQRNKGNFPGRFSGRQFSNSRSEMNVSTLELGDSALYLCASSLSRVGEKLFFGSGTQLSVL.